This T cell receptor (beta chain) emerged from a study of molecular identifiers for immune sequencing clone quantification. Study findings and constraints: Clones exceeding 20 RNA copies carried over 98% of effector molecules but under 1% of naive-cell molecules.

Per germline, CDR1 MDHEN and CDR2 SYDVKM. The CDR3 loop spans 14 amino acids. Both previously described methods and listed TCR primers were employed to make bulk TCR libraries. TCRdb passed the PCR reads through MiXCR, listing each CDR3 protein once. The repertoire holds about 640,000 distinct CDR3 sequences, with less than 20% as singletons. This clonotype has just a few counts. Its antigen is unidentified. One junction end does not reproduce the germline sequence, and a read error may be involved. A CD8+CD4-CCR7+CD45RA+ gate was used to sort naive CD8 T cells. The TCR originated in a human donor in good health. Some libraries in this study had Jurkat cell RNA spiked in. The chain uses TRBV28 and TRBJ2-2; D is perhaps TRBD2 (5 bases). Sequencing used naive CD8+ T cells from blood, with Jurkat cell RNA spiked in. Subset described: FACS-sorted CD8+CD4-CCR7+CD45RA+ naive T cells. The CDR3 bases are TGTGCCAGCAGTAGTCGACTGCGAACCGGGAAGCTGTTTTTT. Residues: CASSSRLRTGKLFF.